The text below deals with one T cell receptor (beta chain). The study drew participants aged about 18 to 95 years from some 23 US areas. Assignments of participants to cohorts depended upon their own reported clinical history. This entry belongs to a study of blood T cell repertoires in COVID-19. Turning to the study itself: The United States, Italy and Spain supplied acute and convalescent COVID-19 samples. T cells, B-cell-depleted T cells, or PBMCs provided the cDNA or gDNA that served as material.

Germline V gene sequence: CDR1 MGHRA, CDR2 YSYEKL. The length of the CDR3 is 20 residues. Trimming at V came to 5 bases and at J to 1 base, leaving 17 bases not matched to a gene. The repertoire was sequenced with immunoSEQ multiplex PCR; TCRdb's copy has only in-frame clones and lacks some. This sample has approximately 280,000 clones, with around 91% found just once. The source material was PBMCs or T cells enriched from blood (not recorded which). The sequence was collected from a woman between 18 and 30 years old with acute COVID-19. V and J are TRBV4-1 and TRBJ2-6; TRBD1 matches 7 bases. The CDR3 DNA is TGCGCCAGCAGCAGGGACAGTCACCTGCGATCCTCTTCTGGGGCCAACGTCCTGACTTTC. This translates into CASSRDSHLRSSSGANVLTF.